This paragraph covers one T cell receptor (beta chain) sequence. The data belong to a study of blood T cell repertoires in COVID-19. About the study: Both acute and convalescent COVID-19 samples were obtained from the United States, Italy and Spain.

Germline V gene data show CDR1 as SGHTA and CDR2 as FQGNSA. Between the trimmed V and J ends, which lost 1 base and 2 bases, there was a span of 15 bases. This CDR3 comprises 16 residues. Per the original data handling: It was from reference gene primer amplification that nucleated cell counts were estimated. Measured with immunoSEQ multiplex PCR; TCRdb has only the in-frame clones, and not every one. The V and J calls and clone size come from that table; D and trimming were worked out from the DNA. The repertoire has about 190,000 clones, 70% to 85% of them found once; the top ten carry around an eighth.

The clonotype comes from a man aged 50 to 60 who had recovered from COVID-19. This rearrangement joins TRBV7-2 to TRBJ2-7; maybe TRBD2 (6 bases). Sequenced input: peripheral blood. This chain's CDR3 is CASSLVFSGRPYEQYF. In DNA form, the CDR3 reads TGTGCCAGCAGCTTAGTGTTTAGCGGTAGACCCTACGAGCAGTACTTC.